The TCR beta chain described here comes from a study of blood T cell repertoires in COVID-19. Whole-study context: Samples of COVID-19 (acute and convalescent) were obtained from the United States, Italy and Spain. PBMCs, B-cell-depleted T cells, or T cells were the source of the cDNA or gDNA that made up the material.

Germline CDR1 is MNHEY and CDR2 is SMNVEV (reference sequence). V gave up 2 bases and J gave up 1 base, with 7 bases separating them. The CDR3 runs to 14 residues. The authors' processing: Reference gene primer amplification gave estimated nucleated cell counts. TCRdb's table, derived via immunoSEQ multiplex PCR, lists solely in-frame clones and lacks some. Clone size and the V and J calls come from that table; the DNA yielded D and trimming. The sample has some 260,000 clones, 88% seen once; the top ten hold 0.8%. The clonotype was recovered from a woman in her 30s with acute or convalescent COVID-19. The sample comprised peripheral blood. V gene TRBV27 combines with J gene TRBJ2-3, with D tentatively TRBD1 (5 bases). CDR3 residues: CASSLIGGTDTQYF. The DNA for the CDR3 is TGTGCCAGCAGTTTAATAGGGGGCACAGATACGCAGTATTTT.